Following are 26 T cell receptor beta chains from one sample sequenced in a study of blood T cells in healthy people across ages. Alongside a J-beta primer mix, a sample-barcoded 5' primer served in a second PCR lasting 7 to 11 cycles. TCRdb ran MiXCR on the 5' RACE reads and lists one entry per CDR3 protein. In the table there are about 720,000 distinct CDR3 sequences, about 25% of which are singletons. Separately, the same data were catalogued under a study of T cells of mothers and their children.

Sequenced input: blood. These receptors all stem from a boy aged 5-17 years in good health.

The chain recombines TRBV4-3 with TRBJ2-4, with TRBD1 as a possible D gene (6 bases). Germline V gene lookup returns CDR1 LGHNA and CDR2 YSLEER. Trimming left V 2 bases short and J 6 bases short, with 11 bases between. This CDR3 contains 14 residues. CDR3 loop: CASSQREGGNIQYF. The CDR3 nucleotides read TGCGCCAGCAGCCAAAGGGAAGGGGGAAACATTCAGTACTTC.

The genes are TRBV27 and TRBJ1-1, with 7 bases lining up with TRBD1. V lost 6 bases and J lost 6; bases outside the gene matches: 16. CDR3 length: 16 residues. CDR1 MNHEY and CDR2 SMNVEV come from the germline V gene (reference sequence). The CDR3 loop reads CASRPLDRVSGPEAFF. CDR3 sequence (DNA): TGTGCCAGCAGACCACTCGACAGGGTTTCAGGCCCTGAAGCTTTCTTT.

In its sample, this clonotype was seen a few times. This chain connects TRBV19 to TRBJ1-2, with D possibly matching TRBD1 (5 bases). The CDR3 spans 13 residues. Germline CDR1 is LNHDA and CDR2 is SQIVND (reference sequence). V lost 5 bases to trimming and J lost 3 bases, with 10 bases between them. The CDR3: CASSAGVDYGYTF. The CDR3 DNA sequence: TGTGCCAGTAGTGCGGGGGTGGACTATGGCTACACCTTC.

This clonotype was seen a few times. V and J are TRBV29-1 and TRBJ2-5; D perhaps matches TRBD1 (6 bases). The tail of the sequence fits TRBJ2-1 better, so the J call may be wrong. CDR3 length: 13 residues. Germline loops: CDR1 SQVTM, CDR2 ANQGSEA. CDR3 DNA: TGCAGCGTTTCCGGGACACTTAACAATGAGCAGTTCTTC. Its translation: CSVSGTLNNEQFF.

The table lists this clonotype with a few counts. V usage is TRBV6-2 or TRBV6-3 and J usage is TRBJ2-7; TRBD1 might be the D (6 bases). Germline CDR1 and CDR2: MNHEY and SVGEGT. CDR3 length equals 16 residues. Trimming took off 6 bases at V and 3 bases at J, with 21 bases between the two ends. CDR3 bases: TGTGCCAGCAGCCCTCGCCCCCGGGACAAATACTACGAGCAGTACTTC. Translated: CASSPRPRDKYYEQYF.

Details on this clonotype: A junction end diverges from the germline sequence, so it may reflect a read error. The chain couples TRBV4-3 to TRBJ2-1, with a weak D call TRBD2 (5 bases). This CDR3 spans 16 amino acids. CDR1 LGHNA and CDR2 YSLEER come from the germline V gene. Here the CDR3 reads CASSQDWASSYNGQFF. DNA of the CDR3: TGCGCCAGCAGCCAAGATTGGGCTAGCTCCTACAATGGGCAGTTCTTC.

The CDR3 loop is CASSPGPAGETQYF. CDR3 in DNA: TGTGCCAGCAGCCCTGGGCCAGCCGGAGAGACCCAGTACTTC. The V and J genes are TRBV6-5 and TRBJ2-5; D is ambiguous. Germline V gene lookup returns CDR1 MNHEY and CDR2 SVGAGI. Trimming pared 6 bases from V and 4 bases from J, leaving 15 bases between. The CDR3 runs 14 residues.

This clonotype was recorded a few times. An end of the junction differs from the germline gene, which may be a read error. The chain uses TRBV7-6 and TRBJ1-2; 9 positions match TRBD1. Looked up from germline, CDR1 is SGHVS and CDR2 is FNYEAQ. The CDR3 runs to 17 residues. Here the CDR3 reads CAGSPSFRSTGGDGYTF. CDR3 bases: TGTGCCGGCAGCCCGTCATTCCGTTCGACAGGGGGTGACGGCTACACCTTC.

The V call is TRBV7-4, the J call TRBJ2-7; tentative D call: TRBD2 (6 bases). The ends were cut back, 8 bases at V and 6 bases at J, with 32 bases in the middle. Germline assignment: CDR1 SGHVT and CDR2 SQSDAQ. The CDR3 is made up of 18 amino acids. CDR3 region: CASSLLRRRKGSAGEQYF. For the CDR3, the DNA is TGTGCCAGCTCGCTTTTAAGGAGGAGGAAGGGTTCAGCGGGCGAGCAGTACTTC.

This clonotype has a handful of counts. The rearrangement uses TRBV7-9 and TRBJ1-4; maybe TRBD1 (5 bases). Deletions cut 3 bases from V and 8 bases from J, with 13 bases between. Germline loops: CDR1 SEHNR, CDR2 FQNEAQ (reference sequence). The CDR3 runs 14 residues. The CDR3 DNA is TGTGCCAGCAGCTTCTGGGACCTGGGGGAAAAACTGTTTTTT. Its protein is CASSFWDLGEKLFF.

This clonotype was seen more than once but under ten times. The V gene is TRBV29-1, the J gene TRBJ1-2; 8 positions agree with TRBD1. The V segment lost 5 bases and the J segment 2 bases; nucleotides outside the gene matches: 7. The germline V gene has CDR1 SQVTM and CDR2 ANQGSEA. The CDR3 runs 14 residues. The CDR3, as DNA: TGCAGCGTTAAGACAGGGGCCCCCAACTATGGCTACACCTTC. This codes for CSVKTGAPNYGYTF.

This clonotype came up a few times. The chain joins TRBV20-1 to TRBJ1-1; D is uncertain. The germline V gene has CDR1 DFQATT and CDR2 SNEGSKA (reference sequence). V was trimmed by 3 bases and J by 5 bases, leaving 16 bases between them. The CDR3 covers 14 residues. The chain's CDR3 is CSASAGPAETEAFF. CDR3 bases: TGCAGTGCTAGTGCAGGCCCGGCGGAGACTGAAGCTTTCTTT.

This clonotype was seen a handful of times. DNA of the CDR3: TGCAGTGCCACAGCGGGGGGGGAAGAGACCCAGTACTTC. It specifies CSATAGGEETQYF. The rearrangement joins TRBV20-1 to TRBJ2-5, with 10 bases that match TRBD2. The CDR3 length is 13 residues. The V gene end was trimmed by 6 bases and the J gene end by 3 bases; junction bases not matched to a gene: 4. In germline, CDR1 is DFQATT, CDR2 SNEGSKA (reference sequence).

The sample holds a few counts of this clonotype. CDR3 DNA: TGCAGTGCTGGACAGGGGGCCGACTATGGCTACACCTTC. Translation: CSAGQGADYGYTF. The V call is TRBV20-1, the J call TRBJ1-2, with TRBD1 matching over 11 bases. J was trimmed by 3 bases and V by 5 bases; bases with no gene match: 2. Germline CDR1 reads DFQATT; CDR2 reads SNEGSKA (reference sequence). The CDR3 sequence is 13 residues long.

A word on this clonotype: The junction and the germline gene differ at one end; a read error may be behind it. The gene calls are TRBV20-1 and TRBJ2-5; no definite D call. The CDR3 is 16 amino acids. Germline CDR1 and CDR2: DFQATT and SNEGSKA (reference sequence). In DNA form, the CDR3 reads TGCAGTGCTAGAGGATACAGAGAGACCTTCCAAGAGACCCAGTGCTTC. This gives the protein CSARGYRETFQETQCF.

Concerning this clonotype itself: This CDR3 is missing its conserved last phenylalanine or tryptophan, likely due to a read error. The DNA is omitted, as the CDR3 cannot be located on it reliably, and the CDR3 follows TCRdb's listing. The rearrangement uses TRBV12-3 or TRBV12-4 and TRBJ2-3; the table's D call, TRBD1, has no DNA check behind it. The CDR3 is 15 residues long, ends included. The CDR3 sequence is CASSRGLQRADVEYS.

The rearrangement uses TRBV5-1 and TRBJ2-1; the D is unclear. The germline CDR1 and CDR2 sequences are SGHRS and YFSETQ. The V end was cut by 1 base, the J end by 5 bases, with 4 bases between. The CDR3 contains 12 residues. The CDR3 protein is CASSLTDNEQFF. In nucleotides, the CDR3 is TGCGCCAGCAGCTTGACCGACAATGAGCAGTTCTTC.

This clonotype was observed at least ten times. This sequence joins TRBV12-3 or TRBV12-4 and TRBJ2-5; no definite D call. Trimming removed 6 bases from V and 2 bases from J, with 10 bases in between. This CDR3 has 13 amino acids. DNA for the CDR3: TGTGCCAGCAGCCGACCCCCACAAGAGACCCAGTACTTC. It translates to CASSRPPQETQYF.

This clonotype was seen a few times. CDR3 sequence reads: CAISEYSPGETQYF. The CDR3 nucleotides are TGTGCCATCAGTGAGTACAGTCCAGGGGAGACCCAGTACTTC. The chain links TRBV10-3 to TRBJ2-5, with a tentative D call TRBD1 (5 bases). V shed 1 base and J shed 5 bases, with 11 bases lying between them. This CDR3 contains 14 residues. CDR1 is ENHRY and CDR2 is SYGVKD in the germline V gene.

This clonotype occurred a few times. The genes are TRBV12-3 or TRBV12-4 and TRBJ1-5; maybe TRBD1 (5 bases). V lost 6 bases to trimming and J lost 7 bases, with 16 bases between them. The CDR3 runs to 14 residues. As DNA, the CDR3 is TGTGCCAGCAGCCTTCTCCAGGGCCGACAGCCCCAGCATTTT. As protein: CASSLLQGRQPQHF.

This clonotype was detected a few times. The chain uses TRBV28 and TRBJ2-3; 7 nucleotides match TRBD1. This CDR3 spans 17 amino acids. Looked up from germline, CDR1 is MDHEN and CDR2 is SYDVKM. With 2 bases clipped from V and 0 bases from J, the junction kept 8 bases outside the gene matches. CDR3 region: CASSLNLLDRSTDTQYF. Written as DNA, the CDR3 is TGTGCCAGCAGTTTAAACCTCTTGGACAGGAGCACAGATACGCAGTATTTT.

The V call is TRBV12-3 or TRBV12-4, the J call TRBJ2-1; TRBD2 matches 14 bases. V lost 8 bases to trimming and J lost 9 bases; unmatched junction nucleotides: 6. There are 14 residues in the CDR3. This CDR3 is CASGTSGSSSEQFF. CDR3 nucleotide sequence: TGTGCCAGCGGGACTAGCGGGAGTTCATCTGAGCAGTTCTTC.

This chain joins TRBV7-2 and TRBJ2-5, with 9 bases that match TRBD2. The CDR3 length is 15 residues. Germline V gives CDR1 SGHTA, CDR2 FQGNSA. The trim removed 7 bases at V and 1 base at J, leaving 7 bases unmatched. This chain's CDR3 is CASTPYSGSQETQYF. For the CDR3, the DNA is TGTGCCAGCACCCCTTATAGCGGGAGCCAAGAGACCCAGTACTTC.

CDR3 nucleotide sequence: TGCAGTGCTTCCCCTAGCGGGAGGTACAATGAGCAGTTCTTC. This gives the protein CSASPSGRYNEQFF. The chain is built from TRBV20-1 and TRBJ2-1, with 11 bases aligning to TRBD2. The germline CDR1 and CDR2 sequences are DFQATT and SNEGSKA (reference sequence). The V and J ends lost 5 bases and 4 bases, in that order; junction bases with no gene match: 4. CDR3 length equals 14 residues.

The chain recombines TRBV7-2 with TRBJ1-1, with a tentative D call TRBD1 (6 bases). The germline gives CDR1 SGHTA, CDR2 FQGNSA. The CDR3 is 15 residues long. Between the trimmed V and J ends, which lost 4 bases and 6 bases, there was a span of 18 bases. Written as DNA, the CDR3 is TGTGCCAGCAGCTCGCGGGGGGGCTTTTGGGCTGAAGCTTTCTTT. This codes for CASSSRGGFWAEAFF.

This rearrangement joins TRBV20-1 to TRBJ2-7; D remains unclear. This CDR3 region has 13 residues. Germline values: CDR1 DFQATT, CDR2 SNEGSKA (reference sequence). Trimming took 0 bases from V and 3 from J, leaving 9 bases between them. CDR3 sequence: CSARDRSFYEQYF. In DNA, the CDR3 is TGCAGTGCTAGAGATCGGAGCTTCTACGAGCAGTACTTC.